Included here is one TCR beta chain sequence, with context. Antigen unknown. Separate from the roughly 700-subject first cohort, the roughly 120-subject validation cohort was the one that the donors belonged to. Clones were sequenced by immunoSEQ multiplex PCR, and TCRdb holds only the in-frame ones, with some missing. The sample has about 110,000 clones, 70% to 90% seen once. This sample stems from a study of cytomegalovirus exposure and HLA in healthy donors. General observations from the study: Both high specificity and high sensitivity reportedly marked the classifier's diagnosis of cytomegalovirus status.

The sample taken for sequencing was PBMCs. The TCR originated in a woman in her thirties in good health and CMV-seropositive.

This chain's CDR3 is CASSYDSVRGYTF. The CDR3 DNA reads TGTGCCAGCAGTTACGACAGCGTACGAGGCTACACCTTC. The chain combines TRBV6-5 with TRBJ1-2, with D perhaps TRBD1 (5 bases). V gave up 2 bases and J gave up 8 bases, with 12 bases separating them. The V gene's germline CDR1 is MNHEY and CDR2 SVGAGI. The CDR3 totals 13 residues.